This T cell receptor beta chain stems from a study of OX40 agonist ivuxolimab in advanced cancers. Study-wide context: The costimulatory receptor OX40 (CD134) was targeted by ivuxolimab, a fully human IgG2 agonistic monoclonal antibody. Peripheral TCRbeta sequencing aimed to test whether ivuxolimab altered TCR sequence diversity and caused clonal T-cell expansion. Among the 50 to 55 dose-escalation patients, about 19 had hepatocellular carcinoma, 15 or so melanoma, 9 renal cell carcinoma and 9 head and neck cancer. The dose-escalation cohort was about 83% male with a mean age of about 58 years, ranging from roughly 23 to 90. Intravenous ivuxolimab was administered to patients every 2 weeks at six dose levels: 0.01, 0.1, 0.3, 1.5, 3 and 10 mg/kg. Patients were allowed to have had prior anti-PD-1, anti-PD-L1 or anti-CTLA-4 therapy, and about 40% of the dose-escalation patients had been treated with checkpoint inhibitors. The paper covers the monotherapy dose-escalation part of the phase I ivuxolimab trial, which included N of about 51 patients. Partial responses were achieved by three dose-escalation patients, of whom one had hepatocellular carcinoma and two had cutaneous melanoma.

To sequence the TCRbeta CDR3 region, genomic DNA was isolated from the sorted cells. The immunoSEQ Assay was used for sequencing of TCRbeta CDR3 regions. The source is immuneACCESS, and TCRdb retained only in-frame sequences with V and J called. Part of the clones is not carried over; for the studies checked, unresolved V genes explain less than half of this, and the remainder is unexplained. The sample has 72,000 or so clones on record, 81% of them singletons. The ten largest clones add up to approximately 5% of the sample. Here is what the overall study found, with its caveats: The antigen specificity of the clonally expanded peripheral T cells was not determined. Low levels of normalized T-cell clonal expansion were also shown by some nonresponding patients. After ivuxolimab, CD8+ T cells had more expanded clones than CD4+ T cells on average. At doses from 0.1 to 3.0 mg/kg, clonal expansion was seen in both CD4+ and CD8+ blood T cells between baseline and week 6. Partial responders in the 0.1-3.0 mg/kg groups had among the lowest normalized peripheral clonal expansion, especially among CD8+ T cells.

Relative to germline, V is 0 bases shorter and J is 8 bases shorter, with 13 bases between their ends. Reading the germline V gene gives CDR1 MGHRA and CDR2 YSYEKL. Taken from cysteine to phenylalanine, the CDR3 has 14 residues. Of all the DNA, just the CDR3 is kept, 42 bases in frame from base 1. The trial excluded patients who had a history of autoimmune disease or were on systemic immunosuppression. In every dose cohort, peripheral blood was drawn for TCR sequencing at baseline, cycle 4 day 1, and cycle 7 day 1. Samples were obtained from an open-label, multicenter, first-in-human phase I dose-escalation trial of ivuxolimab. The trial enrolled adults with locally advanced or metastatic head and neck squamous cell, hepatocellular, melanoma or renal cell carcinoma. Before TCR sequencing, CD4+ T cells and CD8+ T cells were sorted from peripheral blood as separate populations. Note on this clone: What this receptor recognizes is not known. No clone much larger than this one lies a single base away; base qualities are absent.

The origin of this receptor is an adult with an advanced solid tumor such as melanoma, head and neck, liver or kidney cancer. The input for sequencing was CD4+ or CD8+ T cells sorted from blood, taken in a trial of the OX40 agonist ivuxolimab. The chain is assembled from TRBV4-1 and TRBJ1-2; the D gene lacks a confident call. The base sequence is TGCGCCAGCAGCCAAGATCTGTCCGGAAACGGCTACACCTTC. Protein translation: CASSQDLSGNGYTF.